This T cell receptor beta chain was recovered during a study of cytomegalovirus exposure and HLA in healthy donors. With 60 Vbeta and 13 Jbeta primers, the PCR was carried out. The data were produced by immunoSEQ multiplex PCR, yet TCRdb's version contains in-frame clones alone and is incomplete. The table has under 150,000 clones, about 79% seen once. This CDR3 region has 14 residues. Per the germline V gene, CDR1 is SQVTM and CDR2 is ANQGSEA. The ends were cut back, 6 bases at V and 2 bases at J, with 16 bases in the middle. Healthy bone marrow donors formed the donor group. This clone was seen once.

Sequenced: PBMCs. This chain uses TRBV29-1 with TRBJ1-2, with D perhaps TRBD1 (6 bases). The sequence came from a male donor in good health and CMV-seronegative. CDR3 protein: CSVGTGTLNYGYTF. The DNA for the CDR3 is TGCAGCGTCGGCACAGGGACCCTCAACTATGGCTACACCTTC.